The 23 T cell receptor beta chains below all came from one sample that was sequenced in a study of early T cells in non-severe SARS-CoV-2 infection (dated by TCRdb to about 2021). Library preparation employed 5' RACE. The sequencer was a NextSeq 500. In-frame beta chains were kept once TCRdb had trimmed the public reads at Q25 with fastp and called clones with MiXCR. Each CDR3 protein appears once, grouped with its most common genes and DNA. This sample holds about 30,000 distinct CDR3 sequences; 3.9% were observed only once. Approximately 8% of the sample lies in the top ten. Sequenced input: whole blood. All receptors derive from an adult who was a healthcare worker with PCR-confirmed SARS-CoV-2 infection or an uninfected control (not recorded which).

This clonotype was seen repeatedly, ten times or more. This chain connects TRBV12-5 to TRBJ2-3; 11 positions agree with TRBD2. This CDR3 spans 15 amino acids. J was trimmed by 7 bases and V by 3 bases; bases with no gene match: 6. Germline V gene lookup returns CDR1 LGHNT and CDR2 FRNRAP. The CDR3 DNA reads TGTGCTAGTGGTTTAGGGACTAGCGGCGACCATACGCAGTATTTT. This gives the protein CASGLGTSGDHTQYF. Complete variable domain (other parts from reference TRBV12-5 and TRBJ2-3): DARVTQTPRHKVTEMGQEVTMRCQPILGHNTVFWYRQTMMQGLELLAYFRNRAPLDDSGMPKDRFSAEMPDATLATLKIQPSEPRDSAVYFCASGLGTSGDHTQYFGPGTRLTVL.

This clonotype has at least ten counts. The gene calls are TRBV12-3 or TRBV12-4 and TRBJ2-3; TRBD2 is a possible D gene (5 bases). The CDR3 spans 13 residues. V gave up 5 bases and J gave up 5 bases, with 11 bases separating them. DNA for the CDR3: TGTGCCAGCAGTCAACTAGGTGAAGATACGCAGTATTTT. This encodes CASSQLGEDTQYF.

This clonotype appeared many times. This chain's CDR3 is CSATDPQANYGYTF. The CDR3 nucleotides read TGCAGTGCAACAGACCCACAGGCCAACTATGGCTACACCTTC. The rearrangement links TRBV20-1 to TRBJ1-2; TRBD1 is a possible D gene (5 bases). This CDR3 region has 14 residues. Trimming shortened V by 6 bases and J by 2 bases, and 16 bases separated the two germline ends. Germline V gene sequence: CDR1 DFQATT, CDR2 SNEGSKA (reference sequence).

This clonotype was observed at least ten times. The chain uses TRBV28 and TRBJ2-3; no reliable D call. The germline CDR1 and CDR2 sequences are MDHEN and SYDVKM. V lost 10 bases and J 0 bases, leaving 8 bases between the germline ends. CDR3 length equals 12 residues. The CDR3 region has the DNA TGTGCCACAGACGGGAGCACAGATACGCAGTATTTT. It specifies CATDGSTDTQYF.

This clonotype was seen ten or more times. Germline and junction disagree at one end, which may indicate a read error. The chain uses TRBV10-3 and TRBJ2-7; D may be TRBD2 (6 bases). The V gene's germline CDR1 is ENHRY and CDR2 SYGVKD. CDR3 length equals 14 residues. CDR3 DNA sequence: TGTGCCATCAGGGAGACTAGGACCTCCCACGAGCAGTACTTC. This encodes CAIRETRTSHEQYF.

This clonotype was detected only a few times. This chain uses TRBV20-1 with TRBJ2-7, with D perhaps TRBD1 (5 bases). This CDR3 region has 14 residues. Trimming stripped 4 bases from V and 0 bases from J, with 13 bases between. Germline V gives CDR1 DFQATT, CDR2 SNEGSKA (reference sequence). The CDR3 spells CSATGPGTSYEQYF. Written as DNA, the CDR3 is TGCAGTGCTACAGGGCCGGGCACCTCCTACGAGCAGTACTTC.

As to this clonotype: A much larger clone differs by one base, so this may be a read error. The chain combines TRBV5-4 with TRBJ1-2, with 8 bases identical to TRBD1. This CDR3 contains 14 residues. Germline assignment: CDR1 SGHNT and CDR2 YYREEE (reference sequence). DNA of the CDR3: TGTGCCAGGAGCTATATGACAGGGGTTGGCGGCTACACCTTC. It is translated as CARSYMTGVGGYTF.

This clonotype has at least ten counts. V and J are TRBV30 and TRBJ2-7; 9 bases map to TRBD1. CDR1 and CDR2 from the germline V gene are GTSNPN and SVGIG (reference sequence). V shed 7 bases, J shed 7 bases, and the junction held 8 bases outside the gene matches. The CDR3 is 12 amino acids. CDR3 in DNA: TGTGCCTACCGGGACAGGGCTTGGGAGCAGTACTTC. Translation: CAYRDRAWEQYF.

This clonotype was counted between two and nine times. It may be a read error: a sequence one base away is much more abundant. The J gene is TRBJ2-3, the V gene TRBV11-2; weak D call: TRBD1 (5 bases). The V end lost 3 bases, the J end lost 5 bases, and 12 bases lay between the germline ends. The CDR3 runs to 14 residues. CDR1 is SGHAT, CDR2 FQNNGV, per germline. CDR3 DNA sequence: TGTGCCAGCAGCTTGTTTCAGGGTCTAGATACGCAGTATTTT. Translated, it gives CASSLFQGLDTQYF. The full variable domain, its missing parts supplied by reference TRBV11-2 and TRBJ2-3, is EAGVAQSPRYKIIEKRQSVAFWCNPISGHATLYWYQQILGQGPKLLIQFQNNGVVDDSQLPKDRFSAERLKGVDSTLKIQPAKLEDSAVYLCASSLFQGLDTQYFGPGTRLTVL.

This clonotype was found many times. The chain has TRBV24-1 and TRBJ2-1; D perhaps matches TRBD2 (6 bases). Germline V CDR1 and CDR2: KGHDR, SFDVKD. Trimming took off 11 bases at V and 1 base at J, with 20 bases between the two ends. The CDR3 is 16 residues long. In DNA, the CDR3 is TGTGCCAGGAGGGATAAGGGACCCAAATCCTACAATGAGCAGTTCTTC. It encodes CARRDKGPKSYNEQFF.

This clonotype was seen ten or more times. This chain connects TRBV6-1 to TRBJ1-1; tentatively, D is TRBD1 (5 bases). CDR1 and CDR2 from the germline V gene are MNHNS and SASEGT. The CDR3 sequence is 14 residues long. Trimming took off 5 bases at V and 3 bases at J, with 13 bases between the two ends. The CDR3 sequence: CASSQLGGDTEAFF. The CDR3 DNA follows: TGTGCCAGCAGTCAATTGGGGGGAGACACTGAAGCTTTCTTT.

This clonotype was recorded at least ten times. The chain has TRBV27 and TRBJ1-5, with D unresolved. Trimming removed 2 bases from V and 3 bases from J, with 8 bases in between. The CDR3 length is 14 residues. Germline loops: CDR1 MNHEY, CDR2 SMNVEV (reference sequence). The CDR3 sequence: CASSLGMYNQPQHF. CDR3 in DNA: TGTGCCAGCAGTTTAGGAATGTACAATCAGCCCCAGCATTTT.

This clonotype was detected many times. This chain uses TRBV30 with TRBJ2-1, with 9 bases that match TRBD2. The CDR3 consists of 13 residues. Per germline, CDR1 GTSNPN and CDR2 SVGIG (reference sequence). V lost 8 bases, J lost 10 bases, and 12 bases stayed unmatched. The CDR3 nucleotides are TGTGCCGGAGCGGGGGGCGCGTTGAAAGAGCAGTTCTTC. Protein sequence: CAGAGGALKEQFF.

The sample holds many counts of this clonotype. The chain has TRBV12-3 or TRBV12-4 and TRBJ2-6, with D unclear. Trimming left V 8 bases short and J 2 bases short, with 10 bases between. The CDR3 is 14 amino acids. As DNA, the CDR3 is TGTGCCAGCCTAGGTGGGGCTGGGGCCAACGTCCTGACTTTC. Its translation: CASLGGAGANVLTF.

This clonotype was detected many times. This chain connects TRBV5-1 to TRBJ2-1, with D perhaps TRBD2 (7 bases). V lost 4 bases and J 1 base, leaving 18 bases between the germline ends. The length of the CDR3 is 17 residues. Germline V gene sequence: CDR1 SGHRS, CDR2 YFSETQ. The CDR3 spells CASSPGGRGGSYNEQFF. CDR3 coding DNA: TGCGCCAGCAGCCCCGGGGGGCGGGGAGGATCCTACAATGAGCAGTTCTTC.

There are many counts of this clonotype. The chain links TRBV2 to TRBJ1-1, with D possibly being TRBD1 (6 bases). Germline V lookup: CDR1 SNHLY, CDR2 FYNNEI. The ends were cut back, 8 bases at V and 5 bases at J, with 15 bases in the middle. The CDR3 is 13 amino acids. CDR3 in amino acids: CASSLPGATEAFF. The CDR3 DNA follows: TGTGCCAGCTCCCTCCCGGGGGCAACTGAAGCTTTCTTT.

The table lists this clonotype with many counts. This chain uses TRBV7-2 with TRBJ2-7; 8 nucleotides agree with TRBD2. V gave up 1 base and J gave up 0 bases; unmatched junction bases: 11. Germline V gene sequence: CDR1 SGHTA, CDR2 FQGNSA. The CDR3 contains 18 residues. CDR3 in amino acids: CASSLGGASGGYSYEQYF. In nucleotides, the CDR3 is TGTGCCAGCAGCTTAGGGGGCGCCAGCGGGGGCTACTCCTACGAGCAGTACTTC.

This clonotype was observed many times. V and J are TRBV2 and TRBJ1-3, with D maybe TRBD1 (6 bases). This CDR3 has 14 residues. V shed 4 bases and J shed 1 base, with 8 bases lying between them. Germline loops: CDR1 SNHLY, CDR2 FYNNEI. The CDR3 coding sequence is TGTGCCAGCAGTGCAGGGGTTTCTGGAAACACCATATATTTT. Protein product: CASSAGVSGNTIYF.

This clonotype was detected ten times or more. This sequence joins TRBV5-1 and TRBJ2-7; no clear D gene. Germline V gene lookup returns CDR1 SGHRS and CDR2 YFSETQ. The CDR3 consists of 12 residues. Between the trimmed V and J ends, which lost 0 bases and 5 bases, there was a span of 6 bases. CDR3 loop: CASSLGVHEQYF. CDR3 nucleotides: TGCGCCAGCAGCTTGGGGGTCCACGAGCAGTACTTC.

This clonotype was counted a few times. The rearrangement joins TRBV3-1 to TRBJ2-2, with unresolved D. This CDR3 contains 17 residues. With 5 bases removed from V and 6 bases from J, the gap between germline ends came to 22 bases. Germline V gene lookup returns CDR1 LGHDT and CDR2 YNNKEL (reference sequence). The CDR3 sequence is CASSSSEWLPSAGELFF. CDR3 nucleotide sequence: TGTGCCAGCAGCTCCTCGGAGTGGCTCCCGTCGGCCGGGGAGCTGTTTTTT.

This clonotype occurred many times. The chain combines TRBV6-1 with TRBJ2-1; 10 nucleotides match TRBD2. The CDR3 spans 15 residues. V lost 2 bases, J lost 8 bases, and 6 bases stayed unmatched. Germline lookup yields CDR1 MNHNS and CDR2 SASEGT. The CDR3 region has the DNA TGTGCCAGCAGTGAAATTAGCGGGGGGCCACATGAGCAGTTCTTC. Translating it yields CASSEISGGPHEQFF.

This clonotype was detected ten times or more. The chain employs TRBV7-9 and TRBJ2-7; a possible D gene is TRBD2 (7 bases). The CDR3 consists of 15 residues. Germline values: CDR1 SEHNR, CDR2 FQNEAQ (reference sequence). V lost 5 bases to trimming and J lost 4 bases, with 18 bases between them. This CDR3 reads CASSRARGATYEQYF. As DNA, the CDR3 is TGTGCCAGCAGCCGAGCCCGGGGGGCCACTTACGAGCAGTACTTC.

This clonotype was seen only a few times. The rearrangement uses TRBV7-6 and TRBJ2-1, with a possible D match to TRBD1 (5 bases). Between the trimmed V and J ends, which lost 1 base and 3 bases, there was a span of 16 bases. CDR1 is SGHVS and CDR2 is FNYEAQ in the germline V gene. The CDR3 sequence is 17 residues long. In DNA, the CDR3 is TGTGCCAGCAGCTTAGTAGGAACGGCAGGGAACTACAATGAGCAGTTCTTC. It is translated as CASSLVGTAGNYNEQFF. The full variable domain, its missing parts supplied by reference TRBV7-6 and TRBJ2-1, is GAGVSQSPRYKVTKRGQDVALRCDPISGHVSLYWYRQALGQGPEFLTYFNYEAQQDKSGLPNDRFSAERPEGSISTLTIQRTEQRDSAMYRCASSLVGTAGNYNEQFFGPGTRLTVL.